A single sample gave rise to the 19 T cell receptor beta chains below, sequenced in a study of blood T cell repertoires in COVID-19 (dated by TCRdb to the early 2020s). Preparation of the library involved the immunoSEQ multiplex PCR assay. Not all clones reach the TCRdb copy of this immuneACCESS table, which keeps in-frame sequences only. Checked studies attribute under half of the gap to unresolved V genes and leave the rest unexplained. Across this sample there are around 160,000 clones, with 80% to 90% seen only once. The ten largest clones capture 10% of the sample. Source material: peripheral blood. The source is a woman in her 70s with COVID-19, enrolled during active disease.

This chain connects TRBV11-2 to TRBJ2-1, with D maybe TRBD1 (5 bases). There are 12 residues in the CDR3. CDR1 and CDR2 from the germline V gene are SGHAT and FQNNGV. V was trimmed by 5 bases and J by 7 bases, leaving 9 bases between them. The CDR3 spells CASSARQNEQFF. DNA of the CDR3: TGTGCCAGCAGCGCCCGACAGAATGAGCAGTTCTTC.

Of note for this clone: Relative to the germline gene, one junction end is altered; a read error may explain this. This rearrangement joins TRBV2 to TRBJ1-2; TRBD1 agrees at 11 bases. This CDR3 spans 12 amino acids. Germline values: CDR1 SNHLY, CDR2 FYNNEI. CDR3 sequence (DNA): TGTGCCAGCAGGGGGACAGGGGGGCCGTACGCCTTC. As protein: CASRGTGGPYAF.

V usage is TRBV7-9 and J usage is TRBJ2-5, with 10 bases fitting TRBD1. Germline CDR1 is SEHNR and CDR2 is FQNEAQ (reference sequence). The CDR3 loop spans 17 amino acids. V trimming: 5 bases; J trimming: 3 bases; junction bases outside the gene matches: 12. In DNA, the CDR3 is TGTGCCAGCAGCCGGTGGGGGGCGGGACAGGGGAAAGAGACCCAGTACTTC. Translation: CASSRWGAGQGKETQYF.

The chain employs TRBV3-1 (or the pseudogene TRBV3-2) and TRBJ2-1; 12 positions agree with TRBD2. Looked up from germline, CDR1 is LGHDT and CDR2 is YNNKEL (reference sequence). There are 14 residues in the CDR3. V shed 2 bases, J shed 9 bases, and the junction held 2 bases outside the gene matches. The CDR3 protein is CASSQTSGGTEQFF. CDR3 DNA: TGTGCCAGCAGCCAAACTAGCGGGGGGACTGAGCAGTTCTTC.

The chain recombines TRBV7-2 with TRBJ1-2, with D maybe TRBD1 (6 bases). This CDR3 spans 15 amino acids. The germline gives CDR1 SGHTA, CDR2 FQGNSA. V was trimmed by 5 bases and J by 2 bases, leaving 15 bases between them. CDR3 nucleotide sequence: TGTGCCAGCAGCATAGGGGGGGTATTGAACTATGGCTACACCTTC. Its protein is CASSIGGVLNYGYTF.

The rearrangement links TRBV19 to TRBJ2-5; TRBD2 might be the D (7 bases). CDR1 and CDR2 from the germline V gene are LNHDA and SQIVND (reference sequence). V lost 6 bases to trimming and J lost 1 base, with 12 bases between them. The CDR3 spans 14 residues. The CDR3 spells CASRGGGGQETQYF. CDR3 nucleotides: TGTGCCAGTAGGGGGGGAGGGGGCCAAGAGACCCAGTACTTC.

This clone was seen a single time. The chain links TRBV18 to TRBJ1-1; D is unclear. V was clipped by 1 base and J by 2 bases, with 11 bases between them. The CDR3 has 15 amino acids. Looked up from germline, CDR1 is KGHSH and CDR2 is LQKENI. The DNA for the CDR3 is TGTGCCAGCTCACCACGAACGGGGAGCAACACTGAAGCTTTCTTT. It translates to CASSPRTGSNTEAFF.

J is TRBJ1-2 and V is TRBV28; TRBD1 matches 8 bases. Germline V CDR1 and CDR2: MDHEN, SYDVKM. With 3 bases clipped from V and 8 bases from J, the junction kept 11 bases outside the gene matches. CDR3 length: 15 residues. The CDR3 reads CASSFSLTGGDGYTF. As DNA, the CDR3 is TGTGCCAGCAGTTTCTCCCTAACAGGGGGAGACGGCTACACCTTC.

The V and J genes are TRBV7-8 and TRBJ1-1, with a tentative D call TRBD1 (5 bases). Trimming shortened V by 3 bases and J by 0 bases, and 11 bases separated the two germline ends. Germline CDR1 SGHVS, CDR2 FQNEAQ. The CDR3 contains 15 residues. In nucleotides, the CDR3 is TGTGCCAGCAGCTTCGACAGATTCATGAACACTGAAGCTTTCTTT. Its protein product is CASSFDRFMNTEAFF.

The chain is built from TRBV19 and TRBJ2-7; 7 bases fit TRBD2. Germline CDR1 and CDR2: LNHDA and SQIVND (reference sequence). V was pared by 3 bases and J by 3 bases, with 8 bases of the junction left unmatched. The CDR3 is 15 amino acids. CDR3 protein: CASSIIGEGNYEQYF. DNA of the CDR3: TGTGCCAGTAGTATTATCGGGGAGGGGAACTACGAGCAGTACTTC.

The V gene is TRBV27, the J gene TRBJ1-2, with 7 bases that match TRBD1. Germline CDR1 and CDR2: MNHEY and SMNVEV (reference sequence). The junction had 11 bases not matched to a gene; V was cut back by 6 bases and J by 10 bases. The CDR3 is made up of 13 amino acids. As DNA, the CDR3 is TGTGCCAGCAGCCGTGACAGGGAATTCCCCTACACCTTC. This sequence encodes CASSRDREFPYTF.

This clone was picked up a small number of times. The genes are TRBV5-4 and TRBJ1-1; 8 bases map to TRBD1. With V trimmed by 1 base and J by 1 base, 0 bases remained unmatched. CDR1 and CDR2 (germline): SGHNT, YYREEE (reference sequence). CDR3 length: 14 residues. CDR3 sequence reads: CASSLTGGNTEAFF. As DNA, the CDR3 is TGTGCCAGCAGCTTGACAGGGGGGAACACTGAAGCTTTCTTT.

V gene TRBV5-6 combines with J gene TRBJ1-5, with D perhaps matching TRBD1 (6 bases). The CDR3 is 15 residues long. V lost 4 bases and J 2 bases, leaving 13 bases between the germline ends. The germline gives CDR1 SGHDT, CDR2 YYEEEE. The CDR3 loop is CASSLTGSRNQPQHF. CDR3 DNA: TGTGCCAGCAGCCTAACAGGGTCCCGCAATCAGCCCCAGCATTTT.

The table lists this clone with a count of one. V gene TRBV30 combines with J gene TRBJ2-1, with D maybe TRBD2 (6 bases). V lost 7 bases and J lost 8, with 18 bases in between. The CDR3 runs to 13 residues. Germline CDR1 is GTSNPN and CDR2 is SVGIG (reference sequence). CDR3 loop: CASPRQGGDEQFF. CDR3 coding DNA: TGTGCCTCCCCCCGGCAGGGAGGCGATGAGCAGTTCTTC.

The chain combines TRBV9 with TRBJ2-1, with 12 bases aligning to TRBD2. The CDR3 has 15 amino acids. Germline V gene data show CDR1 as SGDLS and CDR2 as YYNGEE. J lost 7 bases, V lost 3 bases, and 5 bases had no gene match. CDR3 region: CASSASGGARNEQFF. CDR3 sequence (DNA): TGTGCCAGCAGCGCTAGCGGGGGGGCTCGGAATGAGCAGTTCTTC. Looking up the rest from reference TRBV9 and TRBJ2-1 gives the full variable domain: DSGVTQTPKHLITATGQRVTLRCSPRSGDLSVYWYQQSLDQGLQFLIQYYNGEERAKGNILERFSAQQFPDLHSELNLSSLELGDSALYFCASSASGGARNEQFFGPGTRLTVL.

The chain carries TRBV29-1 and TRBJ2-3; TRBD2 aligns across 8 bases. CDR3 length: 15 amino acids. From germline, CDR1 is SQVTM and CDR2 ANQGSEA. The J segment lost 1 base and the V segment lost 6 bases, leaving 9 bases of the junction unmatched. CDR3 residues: CSVALAGQGTDTQYF. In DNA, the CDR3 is TGCAGCGTCGCCTTAGCGGGGCAGGGCACAGATACGCAGTATTTT.

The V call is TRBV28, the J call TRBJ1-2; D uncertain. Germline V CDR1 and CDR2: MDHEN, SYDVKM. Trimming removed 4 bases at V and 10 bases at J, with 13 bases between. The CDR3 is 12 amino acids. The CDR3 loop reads CASSSLKLSYTF. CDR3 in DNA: TGTGCCAGCAGTTCTCTTAAGCTTTCCTACACCTTC.

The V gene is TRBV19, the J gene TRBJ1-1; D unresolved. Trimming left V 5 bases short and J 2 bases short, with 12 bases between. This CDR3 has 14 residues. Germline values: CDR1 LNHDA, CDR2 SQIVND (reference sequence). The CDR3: CASSYGLLNTEAFF. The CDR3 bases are TGTGCCAGTAGTTATGGCCTCCTCAACACTGAAGCTTTCTTT.

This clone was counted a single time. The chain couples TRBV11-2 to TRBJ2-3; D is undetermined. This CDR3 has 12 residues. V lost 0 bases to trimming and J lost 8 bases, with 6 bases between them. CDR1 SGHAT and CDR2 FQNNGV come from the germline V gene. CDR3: CASSLDFGTQYF. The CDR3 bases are TGTGCCAGCAGCTTAGATTTCGGTACGCAGTATTTT.